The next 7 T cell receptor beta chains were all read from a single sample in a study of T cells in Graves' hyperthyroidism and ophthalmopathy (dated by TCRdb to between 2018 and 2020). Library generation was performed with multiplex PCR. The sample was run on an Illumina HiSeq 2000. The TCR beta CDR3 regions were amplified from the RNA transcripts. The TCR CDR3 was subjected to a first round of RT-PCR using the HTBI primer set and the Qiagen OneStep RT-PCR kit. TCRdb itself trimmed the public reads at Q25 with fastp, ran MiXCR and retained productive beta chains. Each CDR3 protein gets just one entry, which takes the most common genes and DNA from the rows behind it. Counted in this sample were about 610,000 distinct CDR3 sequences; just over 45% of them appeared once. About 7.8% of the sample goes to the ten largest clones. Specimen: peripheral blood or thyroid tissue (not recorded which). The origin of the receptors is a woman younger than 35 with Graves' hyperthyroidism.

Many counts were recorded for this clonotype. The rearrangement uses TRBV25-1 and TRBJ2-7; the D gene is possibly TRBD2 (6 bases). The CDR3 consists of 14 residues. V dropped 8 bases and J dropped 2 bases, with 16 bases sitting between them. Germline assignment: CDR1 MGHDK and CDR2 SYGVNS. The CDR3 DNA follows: TGTGCCAGCCACGACCGGGACTCTACCTACGAGCAGTACTTC. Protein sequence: CASHDRDSTYEQYF.

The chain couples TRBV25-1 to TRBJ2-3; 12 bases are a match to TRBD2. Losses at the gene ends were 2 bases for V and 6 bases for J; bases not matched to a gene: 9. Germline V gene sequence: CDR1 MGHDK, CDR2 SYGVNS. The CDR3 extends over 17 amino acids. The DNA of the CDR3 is TGTGCCAGCAGTGAAGACACCGGGACTAGCGGGCCCGATACGCAGTATTTT. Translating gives CASSEDTGTSGPDTQYF.

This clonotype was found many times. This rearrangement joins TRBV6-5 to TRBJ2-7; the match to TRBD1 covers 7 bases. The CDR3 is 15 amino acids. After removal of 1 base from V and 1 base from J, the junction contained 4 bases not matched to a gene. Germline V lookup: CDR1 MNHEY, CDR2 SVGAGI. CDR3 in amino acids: CASSYFGTESYEQYF. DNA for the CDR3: TGTGCCAGCAGTTACTTTGGGACAGAGTCCTACGAGCAGTACTTC.

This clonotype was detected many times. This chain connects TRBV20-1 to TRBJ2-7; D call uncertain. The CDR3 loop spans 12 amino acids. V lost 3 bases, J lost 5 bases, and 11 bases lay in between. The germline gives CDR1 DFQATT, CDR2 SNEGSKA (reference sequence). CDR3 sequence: CSASRGSHEQYF. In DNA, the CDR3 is TGCAGTGCTAGCCGAGGTTCGCACGAGCAGTACTTC.

CDR3 DNA: TGCAGCGCTGGTACCGGTTCGATAGGGTCCTACGAGCAGTACTTC. It is translated as CSAGTGSIGSYEQYF. The rearrangement joins TRBV29-1 to TRBJ2-7; D not certain. Germline V CDR1 and CDR2: SQVTM, ANQGSEA. The V end lost 7 bases, the J end lost 1 base, and 20 bases lay between the germline ends. This CDR3 spans 15 amino acids.

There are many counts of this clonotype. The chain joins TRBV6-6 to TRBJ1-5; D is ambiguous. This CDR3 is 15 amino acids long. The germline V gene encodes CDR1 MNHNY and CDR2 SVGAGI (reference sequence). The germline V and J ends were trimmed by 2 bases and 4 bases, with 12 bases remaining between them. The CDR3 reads CASSYRAESNQPQHF. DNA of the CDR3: TGTGCCAGCAGTTACCGCGCGGAAAGTAATCAGCCCCAGCATTTT.

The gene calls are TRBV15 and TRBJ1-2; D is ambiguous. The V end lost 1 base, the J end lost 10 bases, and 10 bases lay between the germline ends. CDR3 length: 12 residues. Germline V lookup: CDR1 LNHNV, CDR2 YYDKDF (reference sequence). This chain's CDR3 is CATSRGLEVYTF. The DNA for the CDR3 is TGTGCCACCAGCAGAGGACTAGAGGTCTACACCTTC.